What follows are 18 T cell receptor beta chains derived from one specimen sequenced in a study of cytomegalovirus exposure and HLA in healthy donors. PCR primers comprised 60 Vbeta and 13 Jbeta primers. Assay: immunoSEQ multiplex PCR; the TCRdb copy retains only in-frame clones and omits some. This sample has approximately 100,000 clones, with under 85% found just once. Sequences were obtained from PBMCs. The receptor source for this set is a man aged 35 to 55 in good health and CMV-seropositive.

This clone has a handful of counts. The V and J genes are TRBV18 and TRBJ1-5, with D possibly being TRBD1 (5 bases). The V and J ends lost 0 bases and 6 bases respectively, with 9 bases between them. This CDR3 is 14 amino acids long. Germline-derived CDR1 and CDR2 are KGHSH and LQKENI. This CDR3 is CASSPPGEVQPQHF. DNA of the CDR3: TGTGCCAGCTCACCACCAGGGGAGGTTCAGCCCCAGCATTTT.

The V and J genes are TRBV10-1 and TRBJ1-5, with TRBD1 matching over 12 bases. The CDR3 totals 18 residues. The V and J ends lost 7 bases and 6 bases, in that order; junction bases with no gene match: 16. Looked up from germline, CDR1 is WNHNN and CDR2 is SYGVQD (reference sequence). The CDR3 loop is CASKAPGTGGELFQPQHF. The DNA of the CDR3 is TGCGCCAGCAAGGCCCCCGGGACAGGGGGCGAATTGTTTCAGCCCCAGCATTTT.

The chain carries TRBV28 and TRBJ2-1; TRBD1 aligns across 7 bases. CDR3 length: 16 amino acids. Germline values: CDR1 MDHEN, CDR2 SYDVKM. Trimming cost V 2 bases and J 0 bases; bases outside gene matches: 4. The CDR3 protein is CASSLPDRASYNEQFF. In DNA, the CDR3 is TGTGCCAGCAGTTTACCCGACAGGGCCTCCTACAATGAGCAGTTCTTC.

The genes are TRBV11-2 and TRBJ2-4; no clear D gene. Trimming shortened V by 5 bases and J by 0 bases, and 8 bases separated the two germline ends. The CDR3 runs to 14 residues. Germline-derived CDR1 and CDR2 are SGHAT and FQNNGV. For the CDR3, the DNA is TGTGCCAGCAGCGCACACGTAGCCAAAAACATTCAGTACTTC. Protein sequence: CASSAHVAKNIQYF.

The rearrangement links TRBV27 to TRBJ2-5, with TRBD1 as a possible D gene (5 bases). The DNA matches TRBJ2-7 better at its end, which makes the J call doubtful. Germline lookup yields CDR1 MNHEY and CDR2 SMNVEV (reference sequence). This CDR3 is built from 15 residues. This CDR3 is CASSSHSDTSYEQYF. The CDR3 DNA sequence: TGTGCCAGCAGTTCCCACTCGGACACATCCTACGAGCAGTACTTC.

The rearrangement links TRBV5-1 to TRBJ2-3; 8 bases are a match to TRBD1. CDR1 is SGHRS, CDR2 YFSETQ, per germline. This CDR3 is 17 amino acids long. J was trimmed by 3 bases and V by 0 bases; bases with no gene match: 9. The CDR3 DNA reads TGCGCCAGCAGCTTGGCAAGGACAGGGACGGGGACAGATACGCAGTATTTT. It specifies CASSLARTGTGTDTQYF.

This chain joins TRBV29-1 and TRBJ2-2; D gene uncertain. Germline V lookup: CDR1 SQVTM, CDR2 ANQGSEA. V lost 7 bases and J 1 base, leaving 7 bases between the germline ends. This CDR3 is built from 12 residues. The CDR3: CSAQRNTGELFF. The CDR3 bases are TGCAGCGCCCAGCGGAACACCGGGGAGCTGTTTTTT.

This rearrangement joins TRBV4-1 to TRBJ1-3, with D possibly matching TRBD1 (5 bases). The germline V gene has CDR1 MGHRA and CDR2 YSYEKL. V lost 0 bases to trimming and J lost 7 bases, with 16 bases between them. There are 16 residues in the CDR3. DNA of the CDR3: TGCGCCAGCAGCCAAGATTGGAGGGACCCGACGAACACCATATATTTT. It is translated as CASSQDWRDPTNTIYF.

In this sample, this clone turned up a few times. The DNA for the CDR3 is TGTGCCAGCATTACCGGGACAGAGAATCGCAAGGGCTACACCTTC. It translates to CASITGTENRKGYTF. V gene TRBV2 combines with J gene TRBJ1-2; 7 nucleotides align to TRBD1. The germline CDR1 and CDR2 sequences are SNHLY and FYNNEI. This CDR3 comprises 15 residues. Unmatched junction bases numbered 16, after V lost 7 bases and J lost 8 bases.

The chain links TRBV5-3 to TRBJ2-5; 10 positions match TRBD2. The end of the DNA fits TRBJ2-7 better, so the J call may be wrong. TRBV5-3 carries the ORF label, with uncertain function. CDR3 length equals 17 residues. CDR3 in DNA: TGTGCCAGAAGCTTCTTTGGTTCTGAGCGGGGGGGCCCCGAGCAGTACTTC. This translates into CARSFFGSERGGPEQYF.

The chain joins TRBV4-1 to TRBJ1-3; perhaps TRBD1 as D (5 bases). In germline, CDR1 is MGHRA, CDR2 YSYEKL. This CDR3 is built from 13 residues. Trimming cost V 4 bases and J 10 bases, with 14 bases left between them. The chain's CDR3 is CASSPPGGATIYF. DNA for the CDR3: TGCGCCAGCAGCCCCCCGGGCGGGGCTACCATATATTTT.

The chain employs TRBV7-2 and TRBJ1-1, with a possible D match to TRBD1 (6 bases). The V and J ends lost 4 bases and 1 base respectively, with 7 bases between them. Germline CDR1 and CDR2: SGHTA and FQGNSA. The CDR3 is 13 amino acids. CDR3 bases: TGTGCCAGCAGCTCGACAGGGAACACTGAAGCTTTCTTT. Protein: CASSSTGNTEAFF.

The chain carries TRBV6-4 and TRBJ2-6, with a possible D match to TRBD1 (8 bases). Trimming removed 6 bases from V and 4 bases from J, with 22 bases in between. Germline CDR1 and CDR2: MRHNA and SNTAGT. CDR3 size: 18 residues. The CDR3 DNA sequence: TGTGCCAGCAGCCCACAGGGGGGGACTCTGTGGGGGGCCAACGTCCTGACTTTC. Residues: CASSPQGGTLWGANVLTF.

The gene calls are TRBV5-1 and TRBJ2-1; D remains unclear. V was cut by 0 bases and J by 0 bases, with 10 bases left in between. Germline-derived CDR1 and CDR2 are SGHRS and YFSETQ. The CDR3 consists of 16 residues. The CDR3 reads CASSLGLGRSYNEQFF. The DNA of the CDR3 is TGCGCCAGCAGCTTGGGGCTAGGTCGCTCCTACAATGAGCAGTTCTTC.

CDR3 protein: CASSLGDRPYNEQFF. The CDR3 DNA is TGTGCCAGCAGCTTAGGGGACAGACCCTACAATGAGCAGTTCTTC. This chain links TRBV7-8 with TRBJ2-1; 7 bases are shared with TRBD1. V lost 1 base, J lost 2 bases, and 2 bases stayed unmatched. Per germline, CDR1 SGHVS and CDR2 FQNEAQ. The CDR3 totals 15 residues.

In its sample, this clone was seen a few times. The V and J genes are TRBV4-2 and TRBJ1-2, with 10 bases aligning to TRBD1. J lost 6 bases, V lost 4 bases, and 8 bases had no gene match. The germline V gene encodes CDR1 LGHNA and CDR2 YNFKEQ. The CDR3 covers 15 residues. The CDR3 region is CASSLSVGTGDGYTF. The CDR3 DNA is TGTGCCAGCAGCCTATCAGTCGGGACAGGGGATGGCTACACCTTC.

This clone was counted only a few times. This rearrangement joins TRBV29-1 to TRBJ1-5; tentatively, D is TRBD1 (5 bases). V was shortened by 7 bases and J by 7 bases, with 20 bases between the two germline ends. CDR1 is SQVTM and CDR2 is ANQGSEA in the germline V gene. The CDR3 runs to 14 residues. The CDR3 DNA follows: TGCAGCGCGACGGGCGGGGCCCCGGGCCAGCCCCAGCATTTT. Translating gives CSATGGAPGQPQHF.

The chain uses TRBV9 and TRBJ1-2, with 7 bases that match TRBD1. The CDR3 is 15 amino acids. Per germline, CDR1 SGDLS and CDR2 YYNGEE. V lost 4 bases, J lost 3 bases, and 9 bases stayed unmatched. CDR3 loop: CASSYLGTADYGYTF. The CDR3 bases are TGTGCCAGCAGCTATCTCGGGACAGCCGACTATGGCTACACCTTC.